This T cell receptor (beta chain) derives from a study of blood T cell repertoires in COVID-19. Study details: Sample material is recorded as cDNA or gDNA derived from T cells, B-cell-depleted T cells, or PBMCs.

There are 15 residues in the CDR3. With 0 bases removed from V and 3 bases from J, the gap between germline ends came to 13 bases. CDR1 and CDR2 from the germline V gene are SGHDT and YYEEEE. Original analysis: It was from reference gene primer amplification that nucleated cell counts were estimated. Method: immunoSEQ multiplex PCR; TCRdb's copy keeps in-frame clones and lacks some. That table furnishes V, J and clone size, whereas the DNA furnished D and trimming. The sample has approximately 340,000 clones, 87% seen once. In Seattle, patients joined the study during active infection and were tracked longitudinally.

The sequenced sample consisted of peripheral blood. This clonotype was sampled from a man younger than 40 with COVID-19, enrolled during active disease. The chain is built from TRBV5-6 and TRBJ2-7; a weak D match, TRBD2 (5 bases). CDR3 nucleotides: TGTGCCAGCAGCTTGGCCGGGTCAAGCGGCTACGAGCAGTACTTC. It translates to CASSLAGSSGYEQYF.